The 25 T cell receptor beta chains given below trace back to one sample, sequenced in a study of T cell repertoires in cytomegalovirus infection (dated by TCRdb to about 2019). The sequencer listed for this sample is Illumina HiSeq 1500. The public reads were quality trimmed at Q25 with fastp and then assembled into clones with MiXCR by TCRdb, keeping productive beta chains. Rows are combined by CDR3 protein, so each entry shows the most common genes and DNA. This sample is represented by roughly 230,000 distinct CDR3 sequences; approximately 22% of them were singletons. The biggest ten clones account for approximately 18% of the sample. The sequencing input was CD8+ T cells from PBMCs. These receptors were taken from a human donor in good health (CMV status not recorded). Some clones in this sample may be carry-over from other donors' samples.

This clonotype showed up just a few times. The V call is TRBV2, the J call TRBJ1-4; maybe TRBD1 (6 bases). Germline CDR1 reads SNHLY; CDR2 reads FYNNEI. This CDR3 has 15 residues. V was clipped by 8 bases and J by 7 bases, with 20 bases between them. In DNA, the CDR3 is TGTGCCAGCTGTTTCTCTACAGGGACCCCTGAAAAACTGTTTTTT. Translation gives CASCFSTGTPEKLFF.

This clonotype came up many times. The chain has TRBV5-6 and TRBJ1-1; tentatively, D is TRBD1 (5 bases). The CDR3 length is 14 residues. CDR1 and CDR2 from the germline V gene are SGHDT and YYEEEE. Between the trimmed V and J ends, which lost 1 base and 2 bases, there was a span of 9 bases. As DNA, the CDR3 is TGTGCCAGCAGCTTGTACGGGGGAAACACTGAAGCTTTCTTT. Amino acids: CASSLYGGNTEAFF.

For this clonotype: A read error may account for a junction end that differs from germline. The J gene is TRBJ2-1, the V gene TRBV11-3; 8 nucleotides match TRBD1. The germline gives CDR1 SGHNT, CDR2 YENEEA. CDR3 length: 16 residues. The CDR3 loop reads CANSARTGLTGNEQFF. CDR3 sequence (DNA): TGTGCCAACAGCGCCCGGACAGGGTTAACCGGCAATGAGCAGTTCTTC. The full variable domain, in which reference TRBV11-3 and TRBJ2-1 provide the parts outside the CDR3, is EAGVVQSPRYKIIEKKQPVAFWCNPISGHNTLYWYLQNLGQGPELLIRYENEEAVDDSQLPKDRFSAERLKGVDSTLKIQPAELGDSAVYLCANSARTGLTGNEQFFGPGTRLTVL.

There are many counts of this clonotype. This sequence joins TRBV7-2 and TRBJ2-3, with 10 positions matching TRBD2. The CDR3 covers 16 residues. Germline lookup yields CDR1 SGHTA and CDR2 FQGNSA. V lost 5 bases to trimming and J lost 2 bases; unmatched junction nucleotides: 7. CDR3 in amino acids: CASSLVAGGVTDTQYF. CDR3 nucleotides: TGTGCCAGCAGCCTGGTAGCGGGGGGCGTCACAGATACGCAGTATTTT.

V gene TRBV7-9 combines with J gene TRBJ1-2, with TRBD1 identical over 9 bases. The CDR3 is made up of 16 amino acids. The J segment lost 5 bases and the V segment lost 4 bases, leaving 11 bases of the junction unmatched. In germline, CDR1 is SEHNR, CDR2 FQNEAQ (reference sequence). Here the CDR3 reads CASSSGQGGYRYGYTF. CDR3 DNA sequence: TGTGCCAGCAGCTCGGGACAGGGAGGGTATAGATATGGCTACACCTTC.

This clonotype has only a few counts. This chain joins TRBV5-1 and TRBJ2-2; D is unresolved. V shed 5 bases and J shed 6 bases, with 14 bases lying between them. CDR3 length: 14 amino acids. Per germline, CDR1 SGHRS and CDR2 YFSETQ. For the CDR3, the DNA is TGCGCCAGCAGGTCTGACGGCCACCCCGGGGAGCTGTTTTTT. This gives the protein CASRSDGHPGELFF.

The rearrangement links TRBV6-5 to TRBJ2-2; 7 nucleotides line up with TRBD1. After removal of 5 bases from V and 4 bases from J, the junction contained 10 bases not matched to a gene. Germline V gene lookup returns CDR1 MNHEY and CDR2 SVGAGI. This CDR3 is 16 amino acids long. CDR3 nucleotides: TGTGCCAGCAGTATTCGACAGGGAGTAACCACCGGGGAGCTGTTTTTT. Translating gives CASSIRQGVTTGELFF.

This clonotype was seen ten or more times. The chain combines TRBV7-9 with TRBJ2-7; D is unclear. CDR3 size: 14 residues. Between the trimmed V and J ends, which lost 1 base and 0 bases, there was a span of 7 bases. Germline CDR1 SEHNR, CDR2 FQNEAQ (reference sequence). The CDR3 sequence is CASSLDGYSYEQYF. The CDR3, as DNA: TGTGCCAGCAGCTTAGATGGATACTCCTACGAGCAGTACTTC. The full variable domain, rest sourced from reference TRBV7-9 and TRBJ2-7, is DTGVSQNPRHKITKRGQNVTFRCDPISEHNRLYWYRQTLGQGPEFLTYFQNEAQLEKSRLLSDRFSAERPKGSFSTLEIQRTEQGDSAMYLCASSLDGYSYEQYFGPGTRLTVT.

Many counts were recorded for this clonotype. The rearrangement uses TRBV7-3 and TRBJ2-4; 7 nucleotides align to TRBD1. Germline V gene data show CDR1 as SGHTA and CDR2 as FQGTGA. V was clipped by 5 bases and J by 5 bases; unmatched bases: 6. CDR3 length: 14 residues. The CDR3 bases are TGTGCCAGCAGCCCCACCGGGACAGAAAACATTCAGTACTTC. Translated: CASSPTGTENIQYF.

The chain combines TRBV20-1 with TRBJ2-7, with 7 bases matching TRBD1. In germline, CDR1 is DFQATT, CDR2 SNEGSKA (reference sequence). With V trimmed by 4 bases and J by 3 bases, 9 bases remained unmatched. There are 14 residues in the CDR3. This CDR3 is CSATIDRALYEQYF. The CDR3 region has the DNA TGCAGTGCTACGATTGACAGGGCCCTCTACGAGCAGTACTTC.

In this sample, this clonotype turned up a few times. CDR3 in DNA: TGTGCCAGCAGTTTCGGTTCAGATGGAAACACCATATATTTT. Amino acids: CASSFGSDGNTIYF. The chain has TRBV28 and TRBJ1-3, with unresolved D. There are 14 residues in the CDR3. CDR1 MDHEN and CDR2 SYDVKM come from the germline V gene. Trimming stripped 3 bases from V and 3 bases from J, with 9 bases between.

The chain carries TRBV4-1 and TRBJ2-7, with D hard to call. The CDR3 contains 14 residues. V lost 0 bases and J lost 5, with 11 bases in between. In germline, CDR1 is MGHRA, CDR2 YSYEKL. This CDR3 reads CASSQEVAIDEQYF. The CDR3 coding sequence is TGCGCCAGCAGCCAAGAGGTTGCGATCGACGAGCAGTACTTC.

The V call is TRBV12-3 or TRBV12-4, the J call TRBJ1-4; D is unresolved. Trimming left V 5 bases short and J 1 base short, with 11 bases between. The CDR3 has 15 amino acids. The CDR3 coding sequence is TGTGCCAGCAGTACCCTACTGGAAACTAATGAAAAACTGTTTTTT. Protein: CASSTLLETNEKLFF.

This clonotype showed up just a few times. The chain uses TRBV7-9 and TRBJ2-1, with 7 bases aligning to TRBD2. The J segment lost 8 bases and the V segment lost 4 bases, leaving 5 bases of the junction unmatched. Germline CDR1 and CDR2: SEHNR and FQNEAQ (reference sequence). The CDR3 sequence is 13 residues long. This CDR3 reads CASSSGTNYEQFF. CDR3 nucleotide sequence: TGTGCCAGCAGCTCCGGGACTAACTATGAGCAGTTCTTC.

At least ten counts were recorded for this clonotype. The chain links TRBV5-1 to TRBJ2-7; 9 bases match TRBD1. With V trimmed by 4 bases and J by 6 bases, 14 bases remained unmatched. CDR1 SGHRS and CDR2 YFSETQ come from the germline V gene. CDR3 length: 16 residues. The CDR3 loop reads CASSPGTGPLATEQYF. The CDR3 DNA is TGCGCCAGCAGCCCCGGGACAGGGCCTCTAGCAACCGAGCAGTACTTC.

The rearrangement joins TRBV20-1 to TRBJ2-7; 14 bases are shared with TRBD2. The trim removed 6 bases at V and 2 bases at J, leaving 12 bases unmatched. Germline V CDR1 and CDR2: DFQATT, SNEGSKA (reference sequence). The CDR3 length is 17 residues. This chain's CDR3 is CSAKLGLAGDRAYEQYF. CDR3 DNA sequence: TGCAGTGCCAAACTGGGACTAGCGGGGGACCGGGCCTACGAGCAGTACTTC.

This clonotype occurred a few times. CDR3 sequence reads: CASTPGDRETYEQYF. DNA for the CDR3: TGTGCCAGCACTCCAGGGGACAGGGAGACCTACGAGCAGTACTTC. The V gene is TRBV7-9, the J gene TRBJ2-7; the match to TRBD1 covers 9 bases. Germline assignment: CDR1 SEHNR and CDR2 FQNEAQ (reference sequence). The CDR3 runs to 15 residues. J gave up 2 bases and V 7 bases, and 9 bases lay outside the gene matches.

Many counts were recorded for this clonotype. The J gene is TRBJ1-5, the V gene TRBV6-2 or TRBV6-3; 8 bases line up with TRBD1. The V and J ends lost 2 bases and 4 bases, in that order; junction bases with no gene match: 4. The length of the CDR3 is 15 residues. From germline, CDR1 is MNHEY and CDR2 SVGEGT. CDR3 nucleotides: TGTGCCAGCAGTTACCTACAGGGGGGTAATCAGCCCCAGCATTTT. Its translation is CASSYLQGGNQPQHF.

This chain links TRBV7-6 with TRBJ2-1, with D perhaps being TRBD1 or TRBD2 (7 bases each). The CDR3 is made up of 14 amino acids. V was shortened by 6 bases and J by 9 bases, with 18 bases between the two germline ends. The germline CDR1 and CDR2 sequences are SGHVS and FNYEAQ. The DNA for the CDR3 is TGTGCCAGCAGACCAGGGGGGGGGCAGGTTGAGCAGTTCTTC. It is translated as CASRPGGGQVEQFF. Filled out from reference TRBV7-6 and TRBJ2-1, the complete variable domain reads GAGVSQSPRYKVTKRGQDVALRCDPISGHVSLYWYRQALGQGPEFLTYFNYEAQQDKSGLPNDRFSAERPEGSISTLTIQRTEQRDSAMYRCASRPGGGQVEQFFGPGTRLTVL.

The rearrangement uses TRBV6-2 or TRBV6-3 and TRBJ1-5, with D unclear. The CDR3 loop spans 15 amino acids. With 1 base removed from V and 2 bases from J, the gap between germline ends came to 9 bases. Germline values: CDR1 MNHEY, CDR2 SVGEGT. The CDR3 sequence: CASSYLGFGNQPQHF. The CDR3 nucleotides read TGTGCCAGCAGTTACTTGGGGTTCGGCAATCAGCCCCAGCATTTT.

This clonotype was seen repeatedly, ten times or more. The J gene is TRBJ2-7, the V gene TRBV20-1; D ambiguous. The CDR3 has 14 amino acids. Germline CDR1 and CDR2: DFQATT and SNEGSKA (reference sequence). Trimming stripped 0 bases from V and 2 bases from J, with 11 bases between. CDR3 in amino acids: CSARDLGSTYEQYF. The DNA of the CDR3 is TGCAGTGCTAGAGATCTGGGCAGTACCTACGAGCAGTACTTC.

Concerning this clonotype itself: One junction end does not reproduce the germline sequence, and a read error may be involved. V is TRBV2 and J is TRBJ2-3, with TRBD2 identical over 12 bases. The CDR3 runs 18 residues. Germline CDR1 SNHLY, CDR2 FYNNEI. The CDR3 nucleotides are TGTGCCAGCAGTTCGACAAGAACTAGCGGGGGGACAAAAGATAGCGAGGGGTTT. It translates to CASSSTRTSGGTKDSEGF. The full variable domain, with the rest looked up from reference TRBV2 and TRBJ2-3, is EPEVTQTPSHQVTQMGQEVILRCVPISNHLYFYWYRQILGQKVEFLVSFYNNEISEKSEIFDDQFSVERPDGSNFTLKIRSTKLEDSAMYFCASSSTRTSGGTKDSEGFGPGTRLTVL.

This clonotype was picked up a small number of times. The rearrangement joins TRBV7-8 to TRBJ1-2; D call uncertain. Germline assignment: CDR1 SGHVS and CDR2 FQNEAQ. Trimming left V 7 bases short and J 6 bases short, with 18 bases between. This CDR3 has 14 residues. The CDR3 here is CASIPSAGGDGYTF. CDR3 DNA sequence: TGTGCCAGCATCCCCTCGGCAGGTGGGGATGGCTACACCTTC.

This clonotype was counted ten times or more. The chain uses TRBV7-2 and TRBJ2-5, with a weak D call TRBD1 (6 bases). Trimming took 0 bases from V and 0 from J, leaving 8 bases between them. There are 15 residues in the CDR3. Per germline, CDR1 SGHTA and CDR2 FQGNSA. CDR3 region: CASSLARGNQETQYF. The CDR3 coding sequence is TGTGCCAGCAGCTTAGCCAGGGGAAACCAAGAGACCCAGTACTTC. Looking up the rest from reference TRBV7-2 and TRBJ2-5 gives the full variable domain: GAGVSQSPSNKVTEKGKDVELRCDPISGHTALYWYRQSLGQGLEFLIYFQGNSAPDKSGLPSDRFSAERTGGSVSTLTIQRTQQEDSAVYLCASSLARGNQETQYFGPGTRLLVL.

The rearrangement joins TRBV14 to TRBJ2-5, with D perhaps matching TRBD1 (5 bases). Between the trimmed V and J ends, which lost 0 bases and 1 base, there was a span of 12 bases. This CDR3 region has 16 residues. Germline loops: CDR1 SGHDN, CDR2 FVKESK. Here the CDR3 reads CASSQDRWGSQETQYF. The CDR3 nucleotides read TGTGCCAGCAGCCAAGACCGCTGGGGCAGCCAAGAGACCCAGTACTTC. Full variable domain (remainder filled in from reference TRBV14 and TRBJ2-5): EAGVTQFPSHSVIEKGQTVTLRCDPISGHDNLYWYRRVMGKEIKFLLHFVKESKQDESGMPNNRFLAERTGGTYSTLKVQPAELEDSGVYFCASSQDRWGSQETQYFGPGTRLLVL.